These T cell receptor beta chains were read from a single sample in a study of T cell responses to AZD1222 COVID-19 vaccine. Repertoires were generated with immunoSEQ multiplex PCR, while TCRdb's copy carries only in-frame clones and drops some. The sample gives roughly 150,000 clones, about 89% of which show up once; 4.5% to 6.5% is in the top ten. The sample consisted of peripheral blood, taken on day 0 of AZD1222 vaccination. The source of these receptors is an adult in good health. Both conserved end residues are part of each CDR3. D genes are given only for firm matches. Only some rows state a clone size, as once, few, many or a class for expanded clones.

cdr3_nt: TGTGCCAGCAGCATTAGCAATCAGCCCCAGCATTTT; cdr3_aa: CASSISNQPQHF; v_call: TRBV28; j_call: TRBJ1-5; d_call: -; clone_size: -
cdr3_nt: TGTGCCAGCAGCCCCCGGCCCCACTCTGGAAACACCATATATTTT; cdr3_aa: CASSPRPHSGNTIYF; v_call: TRBV11-2; j_call: TRBJ1-3; d_call: -; clone_size: -
cdr3_nt: TGTGCCAGCAGCCAATCGTGGTCGGATCAAGAGACCCAGTACTTC; cdr3_aa: CASSQSWSDQETQYF; v_call: TRBV3-1/TRBV3-2; j_call: TRBJ2-5; d_call: -; clone_size: -
cdr3_nt: TGTGCCAGCAGTTACTCCCCGGCCGGACGGAGAAATTCACCCCTCCACTTT; cdr3_aa: CASSYSPAGRRNSPLHF; v_call: TRBV27; j_call: TRBJ1-6; d_call: -; clone_size: few
cdr3_nt: TGTGCCAGCAGACCGGACAGGGGCGCATCCTACGAGCAGTACTTC; cdr3_aa: CASRPDRGASYEQYF; v_call: TRBV6-5; j_call: TRBJ2-7; d_call: TRBD1; clone_size: -
cdr3_nt: TGTGCCAGCAGTTTTATCCAGCGAGGGGTTAATAGCAATCAGCCCCAGCATTTT; cdr3_aa: CASSFIQRGVNSNQPQHF; v_call: TRBV28; j_call: TRBJ1-5; d_call: -; clone_size: -
cdr3_nt: TGTGCCTGGAGTGATCAGGGTATAGGCTACACCTTC; cdr3_aa: CAWSDQGIGYTF; v_call: TRBV30; j_call: TRBJ1-2; d_call: -; clone_size: -
cdr3_nt: TGTGCCAGCACCCTGGGCTGGGGGGACGTCTACGAGCAGTACTTC; cdr3_aa: CASTLGWGDVYEQYF; v_call: TRBV5-6; j_call: TRBJ2-7; d_call: -; clone_size: -
cdr3_nt: TGCGCCAGCAGCCGCGGGACAGGGCCTGGAAACACCATATATTTT; cdr3_aa: CASSRGTGPGNTIYF; v_call: TRBV4-3; j_call: TRBJ1-3; d_call: TRBD1; clone_size: -
cdr3_nt: TGTGCCATCAGTGAGGGGTCCCTAGGCTACACCTTC; cdr3_aa: CAISEGSLGYTF; v_call: TRBV10-3; j_call: TRBJ1-2; d_call: -; clone_size: -
cdr3_nt: TGTGCCAGCAGCTTAAGGGGGGCGGGCCCCTACGAGCAGTACTTC; cdr3_aa: CASSLRGAGPYEQYF; v_call: TRBV5-8; j_call: TRBJ2-7; d_call: -; clone_size: -
cdr3_nt: TGTGCCAGCAGTTTAACCCAGGGGACCAGCATTCAGTACTTC; cdr3_aa: CASSLTQGTSIQYF; v_call: TRBV28; j_call: TRBJ2-4; d_call: -; clone_size: -
cdr3_nt: TGTGCCAGCAGCTTGGATGTAGGGGGCGTCAAAAACATTCAGTACTTC; cdr3_aa: CASSLDVGGVKNIQYF; v_call: TRBV5-4; j_call: TRBJ2-4; d_call: TRBD1; clone_size: -
cdr3_nt: TGCGCCAGCGGGCAGGGACAGGGGGTCACTGAAGCTTTCTTT; cdr3_aa: CASGQGQGVTEAFF; v_call: TRBV10-2; j_call: TRBJ1-1; d_call: TRBD1; clone_size: -
cdr3_nt: TGTGCCAGCAGTCGACAGGGGGTTCGATCACCCCTCCACTTT; cdr3_aa: CASSRQGVRSPLHF; v_call: TRBV2; j_call: TRBJ1-6; d_call: TRBD1; clone_size: -
cdr3_nt: TGTGCTAGTGGTTTGGTCCCGGGATTGGGGAATGAGCAGTTCTTC; cdr3_aa: CASGLVPGLGNEQFF; v_call: TRBV12-5; j_call: TRBJ2-1; d_call: -; clone_size: -
cdr3_nt: TGTGCCACCAGTGACCTTGAGGCGGGACAGGGTGGGCAGTCACCCCTCCACTTT; cdr3_aa: CATSDLEAGQGGQSPLHF; v_call: TRBV24-1; j_call: TRBJ1-6; d_call: TRBD1; clone_size: -
cdr3_nt: TGTGCCAGCTCACCAATAATTCCCAGGAGCGATAATGAAAAACTGTTTTTT; cdr3_aa: CASSPIIPRSDNEKLFF; v_call: TRBV18; j_call: TRBJ1-4; d_call: -; clone_size: -
cdr3_nt: TGTGCCAGCATTCTGGGACAATCTTACGAGCAGTACTTC; cdr3_aa: CASILGQSYEQYF; v_call: TRBV6-5; j_call: TRBJ2-7; d_call: -; clone_size: -
cdr3_nt: TGCAGTGCTAGTTGGGCCAGACAGAACACTGAAGCTTTCTTT; cdr3_aa: CSASWARQNTEAFF; v_call: TRBV20-1; j_call: TRBJ1-1; d_call: -; clone_size: -
cdr3_nt: TGTGCCATCAGTGGGCTTGTCGGGACTAGCGGATACAATGAGCAGTTCTTC; cdr3_aa: CAISGLVGTSGYNEQFF; v_call: TRBV10-3; j_call: TRBJ2-1; d_call: TRBD2; clone_size: -
cdr3_nt: TGTGCCAGCAGTAGAACAGCCTCTTACGAGCAGTACTTC; cdr3_aa: CASSRTASYEQYF; v_call: TRBV28; j_call: TRBJ2-7; d_call: -; clone_size: -
cdr3_nt: TGTGCCAGCAGTCCCCACAGGGGGCGCGCGGAGCAGCCCCAGCATTTT; cdr3_aa: CASSPHRGRAEQPQHF; v_call: TRBV27; j_call: TRBJ1-5; d_call: TRBD1; clone_size: -
cdr3_nt: TGTGCCAGCTCATCAGGGTTGAACACTGAAGCTTTCTTT; cdr3_aa: CASSSGLNTEAFF; v_call: TRBV18; j_call: TRBJ1-1; d_call: -; clone_size: -
cdr3_nt: TGTGCCAGCAGTCTGGGGTACACTGAAGCTTTCTTT; cdr3_aa: CASSLGYTEAFF; v_call: TRBV28; j_call: TRBJ1-1; d_call: -; clone_size: once
cdr3_nt: TGTGCCAGCAGCTTGCAGACTAGCGGAATAGAGACCCAGTACTTC; cdr3_aa: CASSLQTSGIETQYF; v_call: TRBV7-2; j_call: TRBJ2-5; d_call: TRBD2; clone_size: -
cdr3_nt: TGTGCCAGTAGTAACGGCAGGGACGGAATTAGCAATCAGCCCCAGCATTTT; cdr3_aa: CASSNGRDGISNQPQHF; v_call: TRBV19; j_call: TRBJ1-5; d_call: -; clone_size: -
cdr3_nt: TGTGCCAGCAGCTCACGACAGGGGCGAACCTACAATGAGCAGTTCTTC; cdr3_aa: CASSSRQGRTYNEQFF; v_call: TRBV9; j_call: TRBJ2-1; d_call: TRBD1; clone_size: -
cdr3_nt: TGTGCCAGCAGCAGACGGGGCATTTTCTATTTCTCTGGAAACACCATATATTTT; cdr3_aa: CASSRRGIFYFSGNTIYF; v_call: TRBV3-1/TRBV3-2; j_call: TRBJ1-3; d_call: -; clone_size: once
cdr3_nt: TGTGCCAGCGCGAAACCGGGGGAAACGGGCGAGCAGTACTTC; cdr3_aa: CASAKPGETGEQYF; v_call: TRBV19; j_call: TRBJ2-7; d_call: -; clone_size: many
cdr3_nt: TGTGCCAGCAGCCAGACCGACATTCAGCCCCAGCATTTT; cdr3_aa: CASSQTDIQPQHF; v_call: TRBV11-2; j_call: TRBJ1-5; d_call: -; clone_size: -
cdr3_nt: TGTGCCAGCAGCTTGGTGGACAGGGGGATGTCCCTCCACTTT; cdr3_aa: CASSLVDRGMSLHF; v_call: TRBV5-6; j_call: TRBJ1-6; d_call: TRBD1; clone_size: -
cdr3_nt: TGTGCCAGCATTTGGACAGGGTTGAACACTGAAGCTTTCTTT; cdr3_aa: CASIWTGLNTEAFF; v_call: TRBV6-5; j_call: TRBJ1-1; d_call: TRBD1; clone_size: -
cdr3_nt: TGTGCCAGTAATATACCAGAGGGACAGAAAGATAGCAATCAGCCCCAGCATTTT; cdr3_aa: CASNIPEGQKDSNQPQHF; v_call: TRBV19; j_call: TRBJ1-5; d_call: TRBD1; clone_size: -
cdr3_nt: TGCGCCAGCAGCCAAGGGCAGGGGATGAACTATGGCTACACCTTC; cdr3_aa: CASSQGQGMNYGYTF; v_call: TRBV4-1; j_call: TRBJ1-2; d_call: -; clone_size: -
cdr3_nt: TGTGCCAGCAGCTTAGAAGACACGGGGGGTCCTTACGAGCAGTACTTC; cdr3_aa: CASSLEDTGGPYEQYF; v_call: TRBV7-9; j_call: TRBJ2-7; d_call: TRBD2; clone_size: -
cdr3_nt: TGTGCCAGAGGAAGCGGGAGCCCTAGCACAGATACGCAGTATTTT; cdr3_aa: CARGSGSPSTDTQYF; v_call: TRBV10-3; j_call: TRBJ2-3; d_call: TRBD2; clone_size: -
cdr3_nt: TGTGCCAGCAGAAGCGGCCCTAGACCCAACACAGATACGCAGTATTTT; cdr3_aa: CASRSGPRPNTDTQYF; v_call: TRBV11-1; j_call: TRBJ2-3; d_call: -; clone_size: -
cdr3_nt: TGCGCCAGCAGCCAAAGGTCCGGGACTAACCCCTACGAGCAGTACTTC; cdr3_aa: CASSQRSGTNPYEQYF; v_call: TRBV4-3; j_call: TRBJ2-7; d_call: TRBD2; clone_size: -
cdr3_nt: TGCGCCAGCAGCTTGGATGCCAGAATGAACACTGAAGCTTTCTTT; cdr3_aa: CASSLDARMNTEAFF; v_call: TRBV5-1; j_call: TRBJ1-1; d_call: -; clone_size: -
cdr3_nt: TGTGCCAGTAGTTCGGACAGGGTGCCCGGGGAGCTGTTTTTT; cdr3_aa: CASSSDRVPGELFF; v_call: TRBV19; j_call: TRBJ2-2; d_call: TRBD1; clone_size: -
cdr3_nt: TGTGCCACCAGTGCTGGGGAGACCCAGTACTTC; cdr3_aa: CATSAGETQYF; v_call: TRBV24-1; j_call: TRBJ2-5; d_call: -; clone_size: -